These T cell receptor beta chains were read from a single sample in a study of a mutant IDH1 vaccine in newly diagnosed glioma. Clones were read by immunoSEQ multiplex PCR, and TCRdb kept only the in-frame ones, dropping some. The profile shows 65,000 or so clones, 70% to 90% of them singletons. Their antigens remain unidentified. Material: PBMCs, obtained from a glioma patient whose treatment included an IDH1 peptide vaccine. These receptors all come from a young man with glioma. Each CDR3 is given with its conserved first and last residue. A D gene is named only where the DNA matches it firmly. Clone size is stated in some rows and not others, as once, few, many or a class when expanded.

DNA: TGTGCCACGAGAGGGGCGTATGGCTACACCTTC; CDR3: CATRGAYGYTF; size: few; V: TRBV28; J: TRBJ1-2; D: NA
DNA: TGTGCCAGTAGTATTGGGTCGGGAGCTTTCTTC; CDR3: CASSIGSGAFF; size: NA; V: TRBV19; J: TRBJ2-1; D: NA
DNA: TGTGCCAGCAGCCGCGGACAGGGGAGGTCCTACGAGCAGTACTTC; CDR3: CASSRGQGRSYEQYF; size: NA; V: TRBV27; J: TRBJ2-7; D: TRBD1
DNA: TGTGCCAGCATTGAACTCGTTTCGGGGAACACTGAAGCTTTCTTT; CDR3: CASIELVSGNTEAFF; size: NA; V: TRBV6-6; J: TRBJ1-1; D: NA
DNA: TGCGCCAGCAGCCCCGGCCCTAGCACCGAGAATGAAAAACTGTTTTTT; CDR3: CASSPGPSTENEKLFF; size: NA; V: TRBV4-1; J: TRBJ1-4; D: NA
DNA: TGTGCCAGCAGCTTAGTTGATTTTGTCAGGGACAACTCCTACGAGCAGTACTTC; CDR3: CASSLVDFVRDNSYEQYF; size: NA; V: TRBV7-9; J: TRBJ2-7; D: NA
DNA: TGTGCCAGCAGCTTGGTTCTGGGGGCCAATGGCTACACCTTC; CDR3: CASSLVLGANGYTF; size: NA; V: TRBV5-6; J: TRBJ1-2; D: NA
DNA: TGTGCCTGGAGCGGCCGACAGGGCCCCTATGGCTACACCTTC; CDR3: CAWSGRQGPYGYTF; size: NA; V: TRBV30; J: TRBJ1-2; D: TRBD1
DNA: TGTGCCAGTAGCCGATACAGGGGCTTGAACACTGAAGCTTTCTTT; CDR3: CASSRYRGLNTEAFF; size: NA; V: TRBV19; J: TRBJ1-1; D: TRBD1
DNA: TGTGCCAGCAGTGACCTCGCGGAACCTAACAATGAGCAGTTCTTC; CDR3: CASSDLAEPNNEQFF; size: NA; V: TRBV25-1; J: TRBJ2-1; D: NA